The 28 T cell receptor beta chains below all came from one sample that was sequenced in a study of blood T cell repertoires in COVID-19. Sequenced by immunoSEQ multiplex PCR; TCRdb stores in-frame clones only, minus some. This sample carries about 170,000 clones, approximately 89% of them seen once, and the ten largest clones take approximately 0.8%. Sequencing was done on a sample of PBMCs or T cells enriched from blood (not recorded which). The receptor set was obtained from a young woman who had recovered from COVID-19.

The J gene is TRBJ1-2, the V gene TRBV4-1; no clear D gene. Per germline, CDR1 MGHRA and CDR2 YSYEKL. V lost 0 bases and J lost 3, with 8 bases in between. The CDR3 is 14 residues long. CDR3 bases: TGCGCCAGCAGCCAAGATCGGTTTTACTATGGCTACACCTTC. Protein product: CASSQDRFYYGYTF.

The chain uses TRBV27 and TRBJ2-7; maybe TRBD2 (7 bases). Germline V gene data show CDR1 as MNHEY and CDR2 as SMNVEV (reference sequence). V was shortened by 8 bases and J by 0 bases, with 14 bases between the two germline ends. The CDR3 extends over 14 amino acids. CDR3 region: CASGRGGPSYEQYF. As DNA, the CDR3 is TGTGCCAGCGGTAGGGGGGGCCCCTCCTACGAGCAGTACTTC.

The V gene is TRBV6-2 or TRBV6-3, the J gene TRBJ1-1, with D perhaps TRBD1 (5 bases). V was pared by 0 bases and J by 8 bases, with 13 bases between. The germline V gene encodes CDR1 MNHEY and CDR2 SVGEGT. The CDR3 spans 14 residues. CDR3 protein: CASSYSDSQNEAFF. Here the CDR3 DNA reads TGTGCCAGCAGTTACTCCGACAGCCAAAACGAAGCTTTCTTT.

This chain connects TRBV11-3 to TRBJ2-1; D is ambiguous. Between the trimmed V and J ends, which lost 0 bases and 1 base, there was a span of 4 bases. In germline, CDR1 is SGHNT, CDR2 YENEEA. The CDR3 is 14 amino acids. The CDR3 here is CASSLESSYNEQFF. Here the CDR3 DNA reads TGTGCCAGCAGCTTAGAGTCGTCCTACAATGAGCAGTTCTTC.

V gene TRBV11-2 combines with J gene TRBJ1-1, with a tentative D call TRBD1 (6 bases). The V gene lost 3 bases and the J gene lost 1 base, with 12 bases spanning the gap. The length of the CDR3 is 15 residues. Looked up from germline, CDR1 is SGHAT and CDR2 is FQNNGV. CDR3 sequence (DNA): TGTGCCAGCAGCTTTGGACAGTATGAGAACACTGAAGCTTTCTTT. Translating gives CASSFGQYENTEAFF.

This clone was seen more than once but under ten times. J is TRBJ2-3 and V is TRBV24-1; 7 bases are shared with TRBD1. The J segment lost 1 base and the V segment lost 4 bases, leaving 13 bases of the junction unmatched. Germline lookup yields CDR1 KGHDR and CDR2 SFDVKD. This CDR3 spans 18 amino acids. CDR3 in amino acids: CATSEPRRQGLGTDTQYF. CDR3 in DNA: TGTGCCACCAGTGAACCCAGACGACAGGGCCTGGGCACAGATACGCAGTATTTT.

The chain uses TRBV28 and TRBJ2-7; D gene unclear. Germline-derived CDR1 and CDR2 are MDHEN and SYDVKM. The V end was cut by 8 bases, the J end by 3 bases, with 11 bases between. The CDR3 spans 12 residues. CDR3 protein: CASATPGYEQYF. In DNA form, the CDR3 reads TGTGCCAGCGCTACCCCAGGCTACGAGCAGTACTTC. The entire variable domain, with the rest obtained from reference TRBV28 and TRBJ2-7, is as follows: DVKVTQSSRYLVKRTGEKVFLECVQDMDHENMFWYRQDPGLGLRLIYFSYDVKMKEKGDIPEGYSVSREKKERFSLILESASTNQTSMYLCASATPGYEQYFGPGTRLTVT.

The rearrangement joins TRBV19 to TRBJ2-3; maybe TRBD1 (6 bases). CDR1 and CDR2 (germline): LNHDA, SQIVND (reference sequence). The V and J ends lost 1 base and 2 bases respectively, with 19 bases between them. The CDR3 is 18 residues long. The CDR3: CASSIGFWDTDHTDTQYF. The CDR3 DNA reads TGTGCCAGTAGTATAGGATTCTGGGACACCGACCACACAGATACGCAGTATTTT.

This chain links TRBV29-1 with TRBJ2-7; D perhaps matches TRBD1 (5 bases). Germline values: CDR1 SQVTM, CDR2 ANQGSEA. CDR3 size: 16 residues. The V and J ends lost 3 bases and 0 bases respectively, with 18 bases between them. In nucleotides, the CDR3 is TGCAGCGTTGATGGTTGGGGTCAGGGTCGCTCCTACGAGCAGTACTTC. Protein: CSVDGWGQGRSYEQYF.

This chain uses TRBV4-2 with TRBJ2-3; 9 positions match TRBD2. The junction had 9 bases not matched to a gene; V was cut back by 4 bases and J by 4 bases. Germline CDR1 is LGHNA and CDR2 is YNFKEQ. There are 16 residues in the CDR3. CDR3: CASSLQAQREADTQYF. DNA for the CDR3: TGTGCCAGCAGCCTCCAGGCCCAGCGGGAGGCAGATACGCAGTATTTT.

This chain connects TRBV7-3 to TRBJ2-2; 7 positions agree with TRBD2. This CDR3 is built from 17 residues. Germline-derived CDR1 and CDR2 are SGHTA and FQGTGA. V lost 5 bases to trimming and J lost 4 bases; unmatched junction nucleotides: 13. CDR3 residues: CASSPARLASGTGELFF. CDR3 DNA: TGTGCCAGCAGCCCGGCCCGACTAGCTTCGGGCACCGGGGAGCTGTTTTTT.

The chain links TRBV18 to TRBJ2-1; D gene uncertain. Trimming pared 2 bases from V and 3 bases from J, leaving 5 bases between. The CDR3 is 13 amino acids. Germline CDR1 KGHSH, CDR2 LQKENI. The CDR3 region has the DNA TGTGCCAGCTCACCAGCCGGCTACAATGAGCAGTTCTTC. Translation: CASSPAGYNEQFF.

The V gene is TRBV29-1, the J gene TRBJ2-7; weak D call: TRBD2 (6 bases). Trimming removed 7 bases from V and 3 bases from J, with 22 bases in between. The germline CDR1 and CDR2 sequences are SQVTM and ANQGSEA. The CDR3 length is 15 residues. CDR3 nucleotide sequence: TGCAGCGCTCCCCGGGAGAGGGGTGGAATCTACGAGCAGTACTTC. Translated, it gives CSAPRERGGIYEQYF.

The CDR3: CASRSPGLADYEQYF. CDR3 bases: TGTGCCAGTAGGAGTCCCGGGCTAGCGGATTACGAGCAGTACTTC. The chain couples TRBV19 to TRBJ2-7; 7 nucleotides agree with TRBD2. Germline V gene lookup returns CDR1 LNHDA and CDR2 SQIVND (reference sequence). The V segment lost 6 bases and the J segment 4 bases; nucleotides outside the gene matches: 12. The CDR3 contains 15 residues.

The chain uses TRBV28 and TRBJ1-4, with 7 bases fitting TRBD1. Germline CDR1 and CDR2: MDHEN and SYDVKM. V shed 6 bases, J shed 8 bases, and the junction held 9 bases outside the gene matches. This CDR3 contains 14 residues. CDR3 nucleotides: TGTGCCAGCAGACCGACAGGGAAGCAGGAAAAACTGTTTTTT. Its protein product is CASRPTGKQEKLFF.

This clone was picked up one time. CDR3 nucleotides: TGTGCCAGCAGCCCCCAGACTCTAACCGCTTTGGAGCAGTACTTC. Translation gives CASSPQTLTALEQYF. The genes are TRBV7-6 and TRBJ2-7, with D unresolved. The V and J ends lost 5 bases and 7 bases respectively, with 21 bases between them. Germline V lookup: CDR1 SGHVS, CDR2 FNYEAQ. This CDR3 comprises 15 residues.

The chain joins TRBV19 to TRBJ2-7; a weak D match, TRBD2 (5 bases). This CDR3 spans 15 amino acids. Trimming left V 3 bases short and J 5 bases short, with 17 bases between. Germline V lookup: CDR1 LNHDA, CDR2 SQIVND (reference sequence). The CDR3 region is CASSIGPSLRDEQYF. The CDR3 DNA reads TGTGCCAGTAGTATTGGACCCTCTTTGAGGGACGAGCAGTACTTC.

The chain carries TRBV4-1 and TRBJ1-2, with unresolved D. Germline loops: CDR1 MGHRA, CDR2 YSYEKL. With 1 base removed from V and 0 bases from J, the gap between germline ends came to 6 bases. The CDR3 is 14 residues long. The CDR3 DNA sequence: TGCGCCAGCAGCCAAGTAGTTACTAACTATGGCTACACCTTC. It codes for CASSQVVTNYGYTF.

J is TRBJ2-3 and V is TRBV4-2; TRBD2 aligns across 7 bases. Germline loops: CDR1 LGHNA, CDR2 YNFKEQ. This CDR3 is built from 14 residues. Trimming at V came to 3 bases and at J to 10 bases, leaving 10 bases not matched to a gene. This CDR3 is CASSQGLLAGAQYF. CDR3 DNA: TGTGCCAGCAGCCAGGGTCTTCTGGCGGGGGCGCAGTATTTT.

The gene calls are TRBV9 and TRBJ1-6; 11 bases match TRBD1. From germline, CDR1 is SGDLS and CDR2 YYNGEE. There are 15 residues in the CDR3. J gave up 10 bases and V 4 bases, and 7 bases lay outside the gene matches. The CDR3 DNA sequence: TGTGCCAGCAGCACGCGGACAGGGGGCGTCTCACCCCTCCACTTT. Residues: CASSTRTGGVSPLHF.

This chain links TRBV29-1 with TRBJ1-2; D is uncertain. Trimming stripped 0 bases from V and 5 bases from J, with 4 bases between. This CDR3 spans 11 amino acids. Germline CDR1 is SQVTM and CDR2 is ANQGSEA. Here the CDR3 reads CSVEDHYGYTF. The CDR3, as DNA: TGCAGCGTTGAAGATCATTATGGCTACACCTTC.

This sequence joins TRBV19 and TRBJ2-1; D may be TRBD2 (6 bases). Germline values: CDR1 LNHDA, CDR2 SQIVND (reference sequence). V was cut by 3 bases and J by 10 bases, with 16 bases left in between. The CDR3 sequence is 14 residues long. CDR3 region: CASSMEGGIGEQFF. The CDR3, as DNA: TGTGCCAGTAGTATGGAGGGCGGGATTGGGGAGCAGTTCTTC.

This clone was found once. The chain carries TRBV27 and TRBJ1-6, with unresolved D. CDR1 is MNHEY and CDR2 is SMNVEV in the germline V gene (reference sequence). CDR3 length: 14 amino acids. V lost 1 base to trimming and J lost 8 bases, with 9 bases between them. The CDR3 sequence: CASSLWQDYSPLHF. The CDR3 coding sequence is TGTGCCAGCAGTTTATGGCAGGACTATTCACCCCTCCACTTT.

This clone turned up a few times. V gene TRBV27 combines with J gene TRBJ1-1; tentative D call: TRBD1 (6 bases). V shed 6 bases and J shed 5 bases, with 13 bases lying between them. The CDR3 length is 13 residues. The germline V gene has CDR1 MNHEY and CDR2 SMNVEV (reference sequence). DNA for the CDR3: TGTGCCAGCAGCGAACAGGGTAGGACTGAAGCTTTCTTT. It yields the protein CASSEQGRTEAFF.

CDR3 sequence (DNA): TGCAGTGCTAGTTTGGCGGGAAGGTCCTACAATGAGCAGTTCTTC. Translating it yields CSASLAGRSYNEQFF. The chain uses TRBV20-1 and TRBJ2-1, with D possibly being TRBD2 (6 bases). V lost 3 bases, J lost 1 base, and 13 bases lay in between. The CDR3 totals 15 residues. CDR1 and CDR2 (germline): DFQATT, SNEGSKA (reference sequence).

This clone was picked up one time. The rearrangement links TRBV5-8 to TRBJ2-4; a weak D match, TRBD2 (6 bases). The V gene lost 1 base and the J gene lost 7 bases, with 15 bases spanning the gap. From germline, CDR1 is SGHTS and CDR2 YDEGEE. The CDR3 contains 15 residues. CDR3 residues: CASSLRRDGRNIQYF. The CDR3 DNA is TGTGCCAGCAGCTTGCGGAGGGACGGAAGGAACATTCAGTACTTC.

The chain employs TRBV5-6 and TRBJ1-1, with TRBD1 matching 9 bases. In germline, CDR1 is SGHDT, CDR2 YYEEEE. The ends lost 4 bases at V and 8 bases at J; junction bases unmatched: 6. CDR3 length: 13 amino acids. The CDR3 loop is CASSGTGRAEAFF. CDR3 nucleotide sequence: TGTGCCAGCAGCGGGACAGGGCGAGCCGAAGCTTTCTTT.

The chain carries TRBV19 and TRBJ1-1; tentatively, D is TRBD1 (5 bases). The germline V gene encodes CDR1 LNHDA and CDR2 SQIVND (reference sequence). The CDR3 sequence is 12 residues long. V lost 3 bases to trimming and J lost 11 bases, with 13 bases between them. The DNA of the CDR3 is TGTGCCAGTAGTATCTCAGGGTCACAGGCTTTCTTT. Encoded protein: CASSISGSQAFF.